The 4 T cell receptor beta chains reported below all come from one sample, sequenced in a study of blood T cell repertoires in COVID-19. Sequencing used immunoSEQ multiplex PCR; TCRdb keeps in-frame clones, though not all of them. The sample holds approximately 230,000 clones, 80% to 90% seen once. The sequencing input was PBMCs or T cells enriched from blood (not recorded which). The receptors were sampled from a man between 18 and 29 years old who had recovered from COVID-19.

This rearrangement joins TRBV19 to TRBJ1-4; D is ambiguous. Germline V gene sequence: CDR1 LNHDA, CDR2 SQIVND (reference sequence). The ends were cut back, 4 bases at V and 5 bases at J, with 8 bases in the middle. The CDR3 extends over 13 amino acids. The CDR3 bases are TGTGCCAGTAGTAAGTGGCAGAATGAAAAACTGTTTTTT. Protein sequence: CASSKWQNEKLFF.

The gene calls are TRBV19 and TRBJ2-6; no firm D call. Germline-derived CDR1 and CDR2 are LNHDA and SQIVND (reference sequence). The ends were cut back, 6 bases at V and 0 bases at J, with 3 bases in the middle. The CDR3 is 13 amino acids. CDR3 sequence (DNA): TGTGCCAGTAGGGCCTCTGGGGCCAACGTCCTGACTTTC. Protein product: CASRASGANVLTF.

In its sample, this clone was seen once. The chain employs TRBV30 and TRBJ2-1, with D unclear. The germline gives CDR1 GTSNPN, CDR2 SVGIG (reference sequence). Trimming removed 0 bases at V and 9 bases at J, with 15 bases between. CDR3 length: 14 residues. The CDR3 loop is CAWSVALPFGEQFF. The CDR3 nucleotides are TGTGCCTGGAGTGTGGCCCTCCCGTTTGGTGAGCAGTTCTTC.

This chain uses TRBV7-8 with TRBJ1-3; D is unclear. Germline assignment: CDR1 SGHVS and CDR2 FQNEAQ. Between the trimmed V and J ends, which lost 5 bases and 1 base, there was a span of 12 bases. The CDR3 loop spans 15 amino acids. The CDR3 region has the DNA TGTGCCAGCAGCCCAATCTCCGGGTCTGGAAACACCATATATTTT. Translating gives CASSPISGSGNTIYF.